This T cell receptor beta chain was documented in a study of blood T cell repertoires in COVID-19. Study as a whole: Collection of acute and convalescent COVID-19 samples took place in the United States, Italy and Spain. Sample material is recorded as cDNA or gDNA derived from T cells, B-cell-depleted T cells, or PBMCs.

The protocol was immunoSEQ multiplex PCR, while the TCRdb copy is restricted to in-frame clones and leaves out a portion. Among 150,000 to 180,000 clones listed, approximately 80% were seen once. The CDR3 covers 14 residues. CDR1 is KGHSH and CDR2 is LQKENI in the germline V gene. J lost 3 bases, V lost 5 bases, and 7 bases had no gene match. This chain joins TRBV18 and TRBJ2-7, with 7 bases that match TRBD1. Specimen: peripheral blood. This receptor was obtained from an older woman with acute or convalescent COVID-19. The CDR3 protein is CASSEQDRSYEQYF. The CDR3 region has the DNA TGTGCCAGCTCAGAACAGGACAGGAGCTACGAGCAGTACTTC.